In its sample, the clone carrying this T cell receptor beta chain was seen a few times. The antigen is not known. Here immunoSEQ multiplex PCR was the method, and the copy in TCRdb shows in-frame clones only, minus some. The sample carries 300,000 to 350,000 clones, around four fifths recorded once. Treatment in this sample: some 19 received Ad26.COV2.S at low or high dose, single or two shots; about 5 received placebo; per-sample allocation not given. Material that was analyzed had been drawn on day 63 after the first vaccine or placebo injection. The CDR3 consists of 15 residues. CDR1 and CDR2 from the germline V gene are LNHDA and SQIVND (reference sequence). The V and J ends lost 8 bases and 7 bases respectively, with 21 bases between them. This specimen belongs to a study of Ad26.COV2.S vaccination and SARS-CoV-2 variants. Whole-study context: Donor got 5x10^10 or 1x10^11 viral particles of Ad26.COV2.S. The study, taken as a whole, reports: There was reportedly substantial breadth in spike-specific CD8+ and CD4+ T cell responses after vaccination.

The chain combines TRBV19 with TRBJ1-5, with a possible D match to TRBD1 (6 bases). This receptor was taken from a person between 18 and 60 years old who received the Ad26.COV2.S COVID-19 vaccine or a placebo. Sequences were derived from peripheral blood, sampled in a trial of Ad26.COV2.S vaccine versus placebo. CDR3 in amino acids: CASAAWGASGQPQHF. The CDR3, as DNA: TGTGCCAGTGCGGCGTGGGGGGCGAGTGGACAGCCCCAGCATTTT.